This TCR beta chain was captured in a study of CD8+CD57+ T cells in acquired aplastic anemia. The germline gives CDR1 WNHNN, CDR2 SYGVQD (reference sequence). This CDR3 is built from 15 residues. All patients picked for sequencing had shown, by flow cytometry, an expansion of CD8+CD57+ cells. In this sample, this clonotype turned up once. The junction departs from the called germline gene at one end, perhaps through a read error. Genomic DNA provided the template from which TCR beta VDJ and CDR3 profiles were obtained. Each CDR3 protein is one row after TCRdb ran MiXCR on the reads. The profile shows 200,000 to 250,000 distinct CDR3 sequences, 60% to 80% of them singletons.

Specimen: sorted CD4+, CD8+, or CD8+CD57+ T cells (not recorded which) from PBMCs. The sequence derives from a human donor with aplastic anemia. The rearrangement links TRBV10-1 to TRBJ2-7, with TRBD1 matching over 9 bases. CDR3 bases: TGTGCCATCAGTGACCCCGGGACAGGGAAGGACGAGCAGTACTTC. Translated: CAISDPGTGKDEQYF.